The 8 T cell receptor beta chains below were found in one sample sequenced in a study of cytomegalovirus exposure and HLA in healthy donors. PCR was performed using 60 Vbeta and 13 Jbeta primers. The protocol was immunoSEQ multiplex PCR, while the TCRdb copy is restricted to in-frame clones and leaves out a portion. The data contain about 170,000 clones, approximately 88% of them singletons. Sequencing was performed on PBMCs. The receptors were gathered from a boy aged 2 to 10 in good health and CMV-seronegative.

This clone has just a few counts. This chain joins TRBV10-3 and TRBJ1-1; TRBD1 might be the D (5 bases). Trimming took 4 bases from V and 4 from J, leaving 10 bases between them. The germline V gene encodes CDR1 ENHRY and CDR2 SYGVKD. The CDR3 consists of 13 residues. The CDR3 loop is CAISVGGSTEAFF. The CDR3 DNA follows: TGTGCCATCAGTGTCGGGGGTTCCACTGAAGCTTTCTTT.

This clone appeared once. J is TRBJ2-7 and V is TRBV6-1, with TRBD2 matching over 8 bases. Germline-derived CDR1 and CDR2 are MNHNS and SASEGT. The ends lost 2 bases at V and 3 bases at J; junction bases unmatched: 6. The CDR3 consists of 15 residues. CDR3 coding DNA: TGTGCCAGCAGTGAAAGCCTAGCGGGCCGCTACGAGCAGTACTTC. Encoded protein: CASSESLAGRYEQYF.

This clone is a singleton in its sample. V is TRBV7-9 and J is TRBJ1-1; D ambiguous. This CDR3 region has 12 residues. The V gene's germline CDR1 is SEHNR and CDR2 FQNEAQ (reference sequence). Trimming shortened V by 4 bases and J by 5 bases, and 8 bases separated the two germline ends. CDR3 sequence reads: CASSSLRTEAFF. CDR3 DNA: TGTGCCAGCAGCTCCTTGCGGACTGAAGCTTTCTTT.

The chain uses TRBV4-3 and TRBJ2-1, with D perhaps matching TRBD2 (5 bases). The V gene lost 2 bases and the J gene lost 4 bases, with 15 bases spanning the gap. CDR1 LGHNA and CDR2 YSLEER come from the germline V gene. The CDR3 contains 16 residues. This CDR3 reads CASSQILRLAYNEQFF. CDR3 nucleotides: TGCGCCAGCAGCCAAATTTTGAGGCTAGCTTACAATGAGCAGTTCTTC.

The CDR3 DNA is TGTGCCGCCGGTTTAAGCATTTCAGATACGCAGTATTTT. As protein: CAAGLSISDTQYF. This chain connects TRBV28 to TRBJ2-3; D unresolved. Per the germline V gene, CDR1 is MDHEN and CDR2 is SYDVKM. Trimming cost V 11 bases and J 4 bases, with 16 bases left between them. The CDR3 runs to 13 residues.

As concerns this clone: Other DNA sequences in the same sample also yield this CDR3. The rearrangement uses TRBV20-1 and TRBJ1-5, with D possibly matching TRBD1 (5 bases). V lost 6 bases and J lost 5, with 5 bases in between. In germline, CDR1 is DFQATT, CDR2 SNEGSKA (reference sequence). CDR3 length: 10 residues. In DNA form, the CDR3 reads TGCAGTGCAGGGGATCAGCCCCAGCATTTT. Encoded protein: CSAGDQPQHF.

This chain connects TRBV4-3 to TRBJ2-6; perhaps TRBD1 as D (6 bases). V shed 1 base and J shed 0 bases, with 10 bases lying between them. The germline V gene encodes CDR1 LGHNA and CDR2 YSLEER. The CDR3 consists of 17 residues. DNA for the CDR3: TGCGCCAGCAGCCAAGCGACAGGAACCTCTGGGGCCAACGTCCTGACTTTC. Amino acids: CASSQATGTSGANVLTF.

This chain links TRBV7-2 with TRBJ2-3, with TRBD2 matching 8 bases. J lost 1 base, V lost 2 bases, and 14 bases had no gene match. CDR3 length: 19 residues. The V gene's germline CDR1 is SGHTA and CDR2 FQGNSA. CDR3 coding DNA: TGTGCCAGCAGCTTATCGAGAGGGGTAGCGGGGATTGGCACAGATACGCAGTATTTT. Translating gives CASSLSRGVAGIGTDTQYF.